This is a list of T cell receptor beta chains from one sample in a study of vaccination and CD4 T cells after COVID-19. Their antigens remain unidentified. TCRdb reprocessed the PCR reads via MiXCR and lists one record per CDR3 protein. The sample contains 20,000 to 25,000 distinct CDR3 sequences, 30% to 40% of which appear only once. The sequences come from CD4+ T cells from blood, cultured in vitro, collected about 7 months after SARS-CoV-2 vaccination. These receptors originate from a human donor who had recovered from COVID-19. CDR3s include the opening cysteine and the closing phenylalanine or tryptophan. Each record gives: CDR3 length, D gene, J gene, clone size, V gene, CDR3 protein, CDR3 DNA. A D gene is named only where the DNA matches it firmly. Expanded clones get a size class; other rows say once, few or many, or leave the size out.

17	-	TRBJ2-6	-	TRBV7-9	CASSLALRLTGANVLTF	TGTGCCAGCAGCTTAGCCCTTCGACTCACTGGGGCCAACGTCCTGACTTTC
14	-	TRBJ2-5	few	TRBV11-2	CASTWWGVEETQYF	TGTGCCAGCACCTGGTGGGGTGTTGAAGAGACCCAGTACTTC
12	-	TRBJ1-1	few	TRBV19	CASTEREKGAFF	TGTGCCAGTACCGAACGGGAGAAAGGGGCTTTCTTT
16	-	TRBJ2-3	-	TRBV7-8	CASSLASVSSTDTQYF	TGTGCCAGCAGCTTAGCTAGTGTGAGTAGCACAGATACGCAGTATTTT
14	-	TRBJ2-1	-	TRBV20-1	CSAGVASSYNEQFF	TGCAGTGCTGGGGTAGCGAGCTCCTACAATGAGCAGTTCTTC
13	TRBD2	TRBJ2-7	-	TRBV6-1	CASGRLAPYEQYF	TGTGCCAGCGGCCGACTAGCCCCCTACGAGCAGTACTTC
15	-	TRBJ2-1	-	TRBV20-1	CSARDGGADYNEQFF	TGCAGTGCTAGAGATGGCGGGGCAGACTACAATGAGCAGTTCTTC
17	-	TRBJ2-7	-	TRBV20-1	CSAPYRVIGLDHYEQYF	TGCAGTGCCCCTTATAGGGTAATAGGACTGGACCACTACGAGCAGTACTTC
14	TRBD1	TRBJ1-1	-	TRBV7-9	CASSSNRGRTEAFF	TGTGCCAGCAGCTCAAACAGGGGGAGGACTGAAGCTTTCTTT
12	-	TRBJ1-2	-	TRBV6-5	CASSYSTEGYTF	TGTGCCAGCAGTTACTCTACAGAAGGCTACACCTTC
16	-	TRBJ1-5	few	TRBV6-1	CASSVQRAYSNQPQHF	TGTGCCAGCAGTGTACAAAGGGCCTATAGCAATCAGCCCCAGCATTTT
16	TRBD2	TRBJ2-5	few	TRBV6-2/TRBV6-3	CASSSRLAGVEETQYF	TGTGCCAGCAGTTCCCGACTAGCGGGAGTGGAGGAGACCCAGTACTTC
16	TRBD2	TRBJ2-5	-	TRBV5-4	CASSFRLAGGQETQYF	TGTGCCAGCAGCTTTCGACTAGCGGGGGGACAAGAGACCCAGTACTTC
15	-	TRBJ2-5	few	TRBV7-9	CASSPETRGQETQYF	TGTGCCAGCAGCCCGGAAACGCGGGGCCAAGAGACCCAGTACTTC
14	TRBD1	TRBJ1-1	-	TRBV7-3	CASSPGGGRPEAFF	TGTGCCAGCAGCCCAGGAGGGGGCCGACCTGAAGCTTTCTTT
17	TRBD1	TRBJ1-5	few	TRBV15	CATSRVSGTGSNQPQHF	TGTGCCACCAGCAGAGTCTCCGGGACAGGGAGCAATCAGCCCCAGCATTTT
15	TRBD2	TRBJ2-7	-	TRBV5-4	CASSWGASGDHEQYF	TGTGCCAGCAGCTGGGGGGCTAGCGGGGACCACGAGCAGTACTTC
14	-	TRBJ1-1	-	TRBV12-3/TRBV12-4	CASSLGPGEAEAFF	TGTGCCAGCAGTTTAGGGCCGGGAGAGGCTGAAGCTTTCTTT
14	TRBD2	TRBJ2-3	-	TRBV29-1	CSVPGPSGGDTQYF	TGCAGCGTTCCGGGCCCTAGCGGGGGAGATACGCAGTATTTT
15	-	TRBJ1-2	-	TRBV7-9	CASSLTSRSNYGYTF	TGTGCCAGCAGCTTAACTTCCAGGTCTAACTATGGCTACACCTTC
14	-	TRBJ1-1	-	TRBV5-1	CASKPASMNTEAFF	TGCGCCAGCAAACCCGCCTCCATGAACACTGAAGCTTTCTTT
14	-	TRBJ1-3	-	TRBV10-3	CAISSPRAGNTIYF	TGTGCCATCAGCTCCCCCAGGGCTGGAAACACCATATATTTT
14	-	TRBJ2-5	few	TRBV7-2	CASSLDNGSETQYF	TGTGCCAGCAGCTTAGATAACGGGAGCGAGACCCAGTACTTC
12	-	TRBJ1-1	few	TRBV10-1	CASRRQATEAFF	TGCGCCAGCAGAAGACAGGCCACTGAAGCTTTCTTT
14	-	TRBJ2-2	-	TRBV7-6	CASSAFSRTGELFF	TGTGCCAGCAGCGCCTTCTCGAGGACCGGGGAGCTGTTTTTT
13	-	TRBJ2-7	-	TRBV7-2	CASSPRTGYEQYF	TGTGCCAGCAGCCCTAGGACTGGCTACGAGCAGTACTTC
15	-	TRBJ1-2	-	TRBV12-3/TRBV12-4	CASSLKPYRANGYTF	TGTGCCAGCAGTTTAAAACCATACAGGGCAAATGGCTACACCTTC
14	TRBD2	TRBJ2-1	-	TRBV27	CASSRAGGSNEQFF	TGTGCCAGCAGTAGAGCGGGGGGGTCGAATGAGCAGTTCTTC
17	TRBD2	TRBJ2-7	-	TRBV28	CASSMGLAGVRSYEQYF	TGTGCCAGCAGTATGGGACTAGCGGGGGTTAGATCCTACGAGCAGTACTTC
16	-	TRBJ2-4	-	TRBV11-2	CASSPRGTLAKNIQYF	TGTGCCAGCAGCCCTCGGGGCACGCTAGCCAAAAACATTCAGTACTTC
13	-	TRBJ2-7	few	TRBV10-3	CATSYYAGGEQYF	TGTGCCACCTCGTACTACGCCGGAGGCGAGCAGTACTTC
15	TRBD2	TRBJ2-2	-	TRBV19	CASSRREGITGELFF	TGTGCCAGTAGTCGGCGGGAGGGTATCACCGGGGAGCTGTTTTTT
13	TRBD2	TRBJ2-1	once	TRBV20-1	CSLAGPLYNEQFF	TGCAGCCTAGCGGGGCCCCTTTACAATGAGCAGTTCTTC
16	-	TRBJ1-5	few	TRBV6-1	CASRITIDSLNQPQHF	TGTGCCAGCAGGATCACCATTGACAGCCTCAATCAGCCCCAGCATTTT
13	TRBD1	TRBJ1-1	few	TRBV7-9	CASSLEGQAEAFF	TGTGCCAGCAGCTTAGAGGGACAGGCTGAAGCTTTCTTT
16	-	TRBJ2-1	few	TRBV7-2	CASSLAVAALNNEQFF	TGTGCCAGCAGCTTAGCTGTCGCAGCATTAAACAATGAGCAGTTCTTC
18	TRBD2	TRBJ2-1	-	TRBV15	CATSRRSAGESSYNEQFF	TGTGCCACCAGCAGAAGGTCGGCGGGAGAGAGCTCCTACAATGAGCAGTTCTTC
14	TRBD1	TRBJ1-1	few	TRBV6-1	CASYRTGENTEAFF	TGTGCCAGCTACCGGACAGGGGAGAACACTGAAGCTTTCTTT
17	TRBD1	TRBJ1-6	-	TRBV6-2/TRBV6-3	CASRRTLGQAGGSPLHF	TGTGCCAGCAGGCGAACCCTGGGACAGGCAGGAGGTTCACCCCTCCACTTT